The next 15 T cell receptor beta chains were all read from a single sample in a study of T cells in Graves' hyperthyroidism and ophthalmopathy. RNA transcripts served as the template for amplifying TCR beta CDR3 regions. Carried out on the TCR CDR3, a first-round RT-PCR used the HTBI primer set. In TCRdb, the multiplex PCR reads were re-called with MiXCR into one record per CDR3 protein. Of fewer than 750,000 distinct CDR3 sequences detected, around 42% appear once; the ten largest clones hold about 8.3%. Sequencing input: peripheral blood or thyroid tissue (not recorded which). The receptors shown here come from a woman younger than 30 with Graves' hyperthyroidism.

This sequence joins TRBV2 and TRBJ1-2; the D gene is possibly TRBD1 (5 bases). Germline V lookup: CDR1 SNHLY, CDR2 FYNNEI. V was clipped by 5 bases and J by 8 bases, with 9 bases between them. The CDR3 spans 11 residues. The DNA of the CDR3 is TGTGCCAGCAGTATCCCAGGGGGCTACACCTTC. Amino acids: CASSIPGGYTF.

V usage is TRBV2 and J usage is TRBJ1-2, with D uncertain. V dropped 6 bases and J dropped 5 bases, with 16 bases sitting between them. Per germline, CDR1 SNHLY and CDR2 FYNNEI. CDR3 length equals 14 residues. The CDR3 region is CASRPLLTVYGYTF. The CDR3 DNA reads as TGTGCCAGCAGGCCCCTGCTAACAGTATATGGCTACACCTTC.

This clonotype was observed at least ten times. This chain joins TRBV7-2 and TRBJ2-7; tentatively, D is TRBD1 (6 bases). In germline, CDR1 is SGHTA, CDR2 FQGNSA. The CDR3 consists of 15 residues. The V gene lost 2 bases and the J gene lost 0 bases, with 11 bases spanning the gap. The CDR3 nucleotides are TGTGCCAGCAGCTTAAAGGGACATAGCTCCTACGAGCAGTACTTC. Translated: CASSLKGHSSYEQYF. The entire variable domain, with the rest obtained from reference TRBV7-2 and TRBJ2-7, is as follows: GAGVSQSPSNKVTEKGKDVELRCDPISGHTALYWYRQSLGQGLEFLIYFQGNSAPDKSGLPSDRFSAERTGGSVSTLTIQRTQQEDSAVYLCASSLKGHSSYEQYFGPGTRLTVT.

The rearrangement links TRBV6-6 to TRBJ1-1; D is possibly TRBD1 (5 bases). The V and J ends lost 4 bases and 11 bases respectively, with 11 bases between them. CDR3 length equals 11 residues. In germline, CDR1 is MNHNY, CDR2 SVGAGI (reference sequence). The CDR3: CASSFGRVAFF. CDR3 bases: TGTGCCAGCAGTTTTGGCAGGGTGGCTTTCTTT.

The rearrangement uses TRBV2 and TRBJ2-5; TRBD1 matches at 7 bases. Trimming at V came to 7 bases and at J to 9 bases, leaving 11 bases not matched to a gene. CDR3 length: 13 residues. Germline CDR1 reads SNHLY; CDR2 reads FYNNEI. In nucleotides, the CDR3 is TGTGCCAGCAAGAGACAGTGGGGACAGCCCCAGTACTTC. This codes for CASKRQWGQPQYF.

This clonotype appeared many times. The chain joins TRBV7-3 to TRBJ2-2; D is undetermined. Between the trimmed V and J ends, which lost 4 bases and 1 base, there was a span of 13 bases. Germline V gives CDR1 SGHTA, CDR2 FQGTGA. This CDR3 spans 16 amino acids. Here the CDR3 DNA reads TGTGCCAGCAGCTCCCCCGTGGGTTTGAACACCGGGGAGCTGTTTTTT. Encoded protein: CASSSPVGLNTGELFF.

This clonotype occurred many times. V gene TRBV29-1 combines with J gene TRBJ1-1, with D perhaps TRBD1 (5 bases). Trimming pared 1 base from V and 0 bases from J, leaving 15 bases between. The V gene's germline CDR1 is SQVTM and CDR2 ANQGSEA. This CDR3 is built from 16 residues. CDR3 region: CSVEGQGGGVNTEAFF. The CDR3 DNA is TGCAGCGTTGAAGGGCAGGGCGGCGGCGTGAACACTGAAGCTTTCTTT.

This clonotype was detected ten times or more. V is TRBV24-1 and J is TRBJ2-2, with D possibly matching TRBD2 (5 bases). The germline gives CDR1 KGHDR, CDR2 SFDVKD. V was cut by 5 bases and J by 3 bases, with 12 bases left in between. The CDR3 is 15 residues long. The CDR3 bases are TGTGCCACCAGTGTTGAGGGAGCATACACCGGGGAGCTGTTTTTT. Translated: CATSVEGAYTGELFF.

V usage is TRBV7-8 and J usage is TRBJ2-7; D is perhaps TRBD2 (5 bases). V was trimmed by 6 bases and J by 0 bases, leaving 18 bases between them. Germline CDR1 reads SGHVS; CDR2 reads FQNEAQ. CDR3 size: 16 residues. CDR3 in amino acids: CASSSSRPGGSYEQYF. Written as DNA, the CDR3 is TGTGCCAGCAGTTCCTCCCGCCCTGGAGGCTCCTACGAGCAGTACTTC.

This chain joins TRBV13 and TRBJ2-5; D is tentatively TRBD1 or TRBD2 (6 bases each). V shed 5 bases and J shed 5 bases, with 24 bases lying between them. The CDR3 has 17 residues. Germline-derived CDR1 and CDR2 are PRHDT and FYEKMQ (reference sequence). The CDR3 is CASSHRSEGGIRETQYF. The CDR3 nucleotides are TGTGCCAGCAGCCATCGGAGCGAGGGGGGAATTCGGGAGACCCAGTACTTC. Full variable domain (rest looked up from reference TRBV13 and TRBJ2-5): AAGVIQSPRHLIKEKRETATLKCYPIPRHDTVYWYQQGPGQDPQFLISFYEKMQSDKGSIPDRFSAQQFSDYHSELNMSSLELGDSALYFCASSHRSEGGIRETQYFGPGTRLLVL.

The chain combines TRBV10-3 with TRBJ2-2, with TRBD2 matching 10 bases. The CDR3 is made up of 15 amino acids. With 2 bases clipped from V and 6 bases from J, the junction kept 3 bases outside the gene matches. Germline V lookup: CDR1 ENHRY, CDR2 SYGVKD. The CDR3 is CAISEAGTSAGELFF. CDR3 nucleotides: TGTGCCATCAGTGAGGCCGGGACTAGCGCCGGGGAGCTGTTTTTT.

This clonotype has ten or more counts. CDR3 bases: TGTGCCACCAGTGATTCCTACAACTACGAGCAGTACTTC. Translating gives CATSDSYNYEQYF. The chain combines TRBV24-1 with TRBJ2-7; D is unclear. Germline V gene lookup returns CDR1 KGHDR and CDR2 SFDVKD. The CDR3 runs to 13 residues. V lost 2 bases, J lost 3 bases, and 7 bases lay in between.

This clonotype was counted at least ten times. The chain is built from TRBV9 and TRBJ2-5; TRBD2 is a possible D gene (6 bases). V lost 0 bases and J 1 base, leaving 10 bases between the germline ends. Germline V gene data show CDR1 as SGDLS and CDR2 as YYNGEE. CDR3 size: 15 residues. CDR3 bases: TGTGCCAGCAGCGTAGATCCAGCGGGCCAAGAGACCCAGTACTTC. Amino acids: CASSVDPAGQETQYF.

CDR3 bases: TGCGCCAGCAGTCGAGTTCAGGGGGATAGTTCACCCCTCCACTTT. Its protein product is CASSRVQGDSSPLHF. The chain has TRBV4-1 and TRBJ1-6, with 7 bases fitting TRBD1. This CDR3 contains 15 residues. Germline assignment: CDR1 MGHRA and CDR2 YSYEKL. J was trimmed by 9 bases and V by 6 bases; bases with no gene match: 11.

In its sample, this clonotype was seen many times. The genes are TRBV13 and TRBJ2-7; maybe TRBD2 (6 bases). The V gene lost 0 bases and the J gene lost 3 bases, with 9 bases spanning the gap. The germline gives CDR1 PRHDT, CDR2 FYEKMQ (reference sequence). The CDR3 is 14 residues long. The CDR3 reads CASSLGRGVYEQYF. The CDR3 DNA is TGTGCCAGCAGCTTAGGGCGGGGCGTCTACGAGCAGTACTTC.